This TCR beta chain comes out of a study of spatial heterogeneity in lung cancer. TCRdb re-called the 5' RACE reads through MiXCR, storing one row per CDR3 protein. The table includes 39,000 or so distinct CDR3 sequences, approximately 3% detected once. Time point: sample taken at primary tumor resection. This clonotype was counted many times. The material sequenced was normal lung tissue next to the tumor, taken at surgery. This clonotype was sampled from a male donor with early-stage non-small cell lung cancer.

The chain's CDR3 is CASSAQGAAGNTIYF. Written as DNA, the CDR3 is TGTGCCAGCAGCGCACAGGGGGCAGCTGGAAACACCATATATTTT. The chain carries TRBV2 and TRBJ1-3, with 9 bases matching TRBD1. CDR3 length: 15 amino acids. Germline V CDR1 and CDR2: SNHLY, FYNNEI. After removal of 6 bases from V and 2 bases from J, the junction contained 5 bases not matched to a gene. Full variable domain (rest looked up from reference TRBV2 and TRBJ1-3): EPEVTQTPSHQVTQMGQEVILRCVPISNHLYFYWYRQILGQKVEFLVSFYNNEISEKSEIFDDQFSVERPDGSNFTLKIRSTKLEDSAMYFCASSAQGAAGNTIYFGEGSWLTVV.